This paragraph reports one TCR beta chain. In the original processing: From reference gene primer amplification, estimates of nucleated cell counts were derived. Libraries were prepared by immunoSEQ multiplex PCR; TCRdb keeps only in-frame clonotypes and omits some of them. The D gene and trimming were derived from the DNA, and the V and J assignments and clone size from that table. The sample comprises over 140,000 clones, around 73% of which are singletons, and about 9.4% rests with the top ten. This record comes from a study of blood T cell repertoires in COVID-19. The CDR3 contains 12 residues. CDR1 is LGHDT and CDR2 is YNNKEL in the germline V gene (reference sequence). V lost 2 bases and J lost 6, with 4 bases in between.

The receptor was isolated from a woman in her forties or fifties with active or convalescent COVID-19. Material for sequencing was peripheral blood. The chain links TRBV3-1 (or the pseudogene TRBV3-2) to TRBJ1-4, with D unclear. CDR3 sequence: CASSQTDEKLFF. The DNA of the CDR3 is TGTGCCAGCAGCCAAACGGATGAAAAACTGTTTTTT.